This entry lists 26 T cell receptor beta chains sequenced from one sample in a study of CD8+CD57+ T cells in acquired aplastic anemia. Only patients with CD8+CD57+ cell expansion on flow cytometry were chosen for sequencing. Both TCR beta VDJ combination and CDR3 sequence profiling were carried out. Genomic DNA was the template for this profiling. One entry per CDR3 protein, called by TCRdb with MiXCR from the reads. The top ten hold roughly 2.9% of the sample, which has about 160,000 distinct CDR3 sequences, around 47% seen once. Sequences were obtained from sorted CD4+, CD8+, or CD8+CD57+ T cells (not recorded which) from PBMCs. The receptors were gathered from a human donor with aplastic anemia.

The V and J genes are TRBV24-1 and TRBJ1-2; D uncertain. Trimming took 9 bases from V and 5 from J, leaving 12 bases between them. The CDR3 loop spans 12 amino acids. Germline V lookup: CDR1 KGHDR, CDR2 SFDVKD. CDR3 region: CATSRDTYGYTF. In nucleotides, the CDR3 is TGTGCCACCTCACGGGATACGTATGGCTACACCTTC.

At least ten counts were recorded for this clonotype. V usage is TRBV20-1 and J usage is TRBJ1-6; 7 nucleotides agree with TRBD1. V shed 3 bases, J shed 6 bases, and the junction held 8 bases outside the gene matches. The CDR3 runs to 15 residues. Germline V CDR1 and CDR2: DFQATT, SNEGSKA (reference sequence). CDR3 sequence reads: CSASLTGEGNSPLHF. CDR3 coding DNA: TGCAGTGCTAGCCTTACAGGGGAGGGTAATTCACCCCTCCACTTT.

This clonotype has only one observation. The CDR3 region has the DNA TGCAGTGCTAGAGAGAGGACTAGCGCCTACAATGAGCAGTTCTTC. Amino acid sequence: CSARERTSAYNEQFF. J is TRBJ2-1 and V is TRBV20-1; 9 nucleotides agree with TRBD2. Germline CDR1 reads DFQATT; CDR2 reads SNEGSKA (reference sequence). Trimming cost V 0 bases and J 2 bases; bases outside gene matches: 2. This CDR3 comprises 15 residues.

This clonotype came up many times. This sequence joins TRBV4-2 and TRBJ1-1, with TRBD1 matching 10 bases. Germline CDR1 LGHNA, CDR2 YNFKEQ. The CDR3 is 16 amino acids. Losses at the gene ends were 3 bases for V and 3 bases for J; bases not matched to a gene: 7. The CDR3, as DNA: TGTGCCAGCAGCCAGGGTTCCGGGACAGGGGACACTGAAGCTTTCTTT. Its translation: CASSQGSGTGDTEAFF.

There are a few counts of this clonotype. The CDR3 DNA is TGTGCCAGCAGCCCCCCAAGGGGGGGCGGTGGAAACACCATATATTTT. It encodes CASSPPRGGGGNTIYF. The V gene is TRBV11-2, the J gene TRBJ1-3; D possibly corresponds to TRBD1 (6 bases). With 5 bases removed from V and 3 bases from J, the gap between germline ends came to 17 bases. Germline CDR1 is SGHAT and CDR2 is FQNNGV. The CDR3 totals 16 residues. The variable domain in full, completed from reference TRBV11-2 and TRBJ1-3, reads EAGVAQSPRYKIIEKRQSVAFWCNPISGHATLYWYQQILGQGPKLLIQFQNNGVVDDSQLPKDRFSAERLKGVDSTLKIQPAKLEDSAVYLCASSPPRGGGGNTIYFGEGSWLTVV.

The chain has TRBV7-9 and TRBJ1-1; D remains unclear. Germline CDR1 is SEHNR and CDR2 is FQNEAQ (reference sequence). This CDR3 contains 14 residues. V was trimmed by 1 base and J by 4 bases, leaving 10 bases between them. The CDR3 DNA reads TGTGCCAGCAGCTTAGGGAGCGGAGGCACTGAAGCTTTCTTT. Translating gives CASSLGSGGTEAFF.

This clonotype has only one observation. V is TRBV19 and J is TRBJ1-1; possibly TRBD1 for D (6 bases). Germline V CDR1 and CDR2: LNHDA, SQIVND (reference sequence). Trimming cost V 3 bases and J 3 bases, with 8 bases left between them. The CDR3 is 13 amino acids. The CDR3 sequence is CASSITGHTEAFF. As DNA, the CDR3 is TGTGCCAGTAGTATTACAGGGCACACTGAAGCTTTCTTT.

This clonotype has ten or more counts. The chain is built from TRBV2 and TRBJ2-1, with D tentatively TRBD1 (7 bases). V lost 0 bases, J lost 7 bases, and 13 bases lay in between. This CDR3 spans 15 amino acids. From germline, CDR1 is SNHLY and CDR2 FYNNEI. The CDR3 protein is CASSEASTGRNEQFF. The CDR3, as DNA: TGTGCCAGCAGTGAAGCGTCGACAGGGAGGAATGAGCAGTTCTTC.

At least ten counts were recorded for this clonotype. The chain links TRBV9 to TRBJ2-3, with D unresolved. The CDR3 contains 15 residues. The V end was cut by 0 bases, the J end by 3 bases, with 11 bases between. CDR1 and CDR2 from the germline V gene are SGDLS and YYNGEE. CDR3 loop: CASSVAALLTDTQYF. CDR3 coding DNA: TGTGCCAGCAGCGTAGCGGCCTTACTAACAGATACGCAGTATTTT.

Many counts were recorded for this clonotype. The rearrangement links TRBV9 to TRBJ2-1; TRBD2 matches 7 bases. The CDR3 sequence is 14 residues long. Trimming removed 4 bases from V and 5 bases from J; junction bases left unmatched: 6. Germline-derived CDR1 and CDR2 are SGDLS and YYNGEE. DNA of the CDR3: TGTGCCAGCAGCTCAAGGACTAGTAACAATGAGCAGTTCTTC. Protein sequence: CASSSRTSNNEQFF.

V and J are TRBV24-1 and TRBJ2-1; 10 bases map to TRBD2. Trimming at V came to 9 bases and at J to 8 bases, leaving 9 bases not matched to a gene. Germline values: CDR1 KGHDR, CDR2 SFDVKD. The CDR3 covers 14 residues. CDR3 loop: CATESIAGGYEQFF. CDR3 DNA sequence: TGTGCCACCGAATCAATAGCGGGAGGATATGAGCAGTTCTTC.

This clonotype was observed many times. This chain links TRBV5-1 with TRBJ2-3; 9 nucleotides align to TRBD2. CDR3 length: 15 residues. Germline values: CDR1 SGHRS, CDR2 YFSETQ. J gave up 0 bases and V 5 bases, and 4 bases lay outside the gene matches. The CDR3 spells CASRPLAGSTDTQYF. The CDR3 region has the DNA TGCGCCAGCAGGCCCCTAGCGGGAAGCACAGATACGCAGTATTTT.

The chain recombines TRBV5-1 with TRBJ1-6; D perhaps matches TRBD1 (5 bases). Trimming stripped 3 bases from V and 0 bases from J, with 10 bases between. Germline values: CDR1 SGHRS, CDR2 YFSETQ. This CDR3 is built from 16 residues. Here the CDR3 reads CASSWGRSSYNSPLHF. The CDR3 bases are TGCGCCAGCAGCTGGGGACGGAGCTCCTATAATTCACCCCTCCACTTT. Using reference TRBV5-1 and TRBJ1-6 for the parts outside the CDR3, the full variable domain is KAGVTQTPRYLIKTRGQQVTLSCSPISGHRSVSWYQQTPGQGLQFLFEYFSETQRNKGNFPGRFSGRQFSNSRSEMNVSTLELGDSALYLCASSWGRSSYNSPLHFGNGTRLTVT.

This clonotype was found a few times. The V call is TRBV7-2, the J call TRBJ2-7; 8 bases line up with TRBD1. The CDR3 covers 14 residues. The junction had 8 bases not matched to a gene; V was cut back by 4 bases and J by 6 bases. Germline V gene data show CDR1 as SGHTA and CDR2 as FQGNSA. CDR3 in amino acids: CASSYRQGRFEQYF. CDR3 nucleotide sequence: TGTGCCAGCAGCTACCGACAGGGGAGGTTCGAGCAGTACTTC.

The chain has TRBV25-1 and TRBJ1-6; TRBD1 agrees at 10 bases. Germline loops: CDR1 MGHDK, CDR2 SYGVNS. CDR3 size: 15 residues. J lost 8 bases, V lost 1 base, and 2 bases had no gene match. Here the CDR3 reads CASSEWGTGDSPLHF. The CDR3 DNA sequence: TGTGCCAGCAGTGAATGGGGGACAGGGGATTCACCCCTCCACTTT.

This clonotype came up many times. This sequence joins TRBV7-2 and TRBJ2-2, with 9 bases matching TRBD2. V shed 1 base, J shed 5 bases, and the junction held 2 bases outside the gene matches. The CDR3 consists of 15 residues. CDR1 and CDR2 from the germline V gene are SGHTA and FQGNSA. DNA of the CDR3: TGTGCCAGCAGCTTAGGCAGCGGGGGGACCGGGGAGCTGTTTTTT. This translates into CASSLGSGGTGELFF. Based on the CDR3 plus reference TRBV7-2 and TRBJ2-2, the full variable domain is GAGVSQSPSNKVTEKGKDVELRCDPISGHTALYWYRQSLGQGLEFLIYFQGNSAPDKSGLPSDRFSAERTGGSVSTLTIQRTQQEDSAVYLCASSLGSGGTGELFFGEGSRLTVL.

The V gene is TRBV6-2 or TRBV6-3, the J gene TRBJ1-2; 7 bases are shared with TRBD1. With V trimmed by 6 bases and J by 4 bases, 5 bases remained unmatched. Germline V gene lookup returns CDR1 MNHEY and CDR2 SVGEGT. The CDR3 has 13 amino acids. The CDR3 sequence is CASRWDSVYGYTF. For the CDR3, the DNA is TGTGCCAGCAGGTGGGACAGTGTCTATGGCTACACCTTC.

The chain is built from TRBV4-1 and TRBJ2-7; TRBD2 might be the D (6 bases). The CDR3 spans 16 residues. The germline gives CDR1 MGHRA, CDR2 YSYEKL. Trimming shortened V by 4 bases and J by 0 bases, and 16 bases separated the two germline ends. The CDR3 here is CASSLEGSGSSYEQYF. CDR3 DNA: TGCGCCAGCAGCCTGGAGGGATCGGGGAGCTCCTACGAGCAGTACTTC.

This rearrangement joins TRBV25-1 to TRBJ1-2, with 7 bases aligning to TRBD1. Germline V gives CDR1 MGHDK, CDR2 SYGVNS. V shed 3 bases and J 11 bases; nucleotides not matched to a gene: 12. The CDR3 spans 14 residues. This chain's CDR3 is CASSDSSRGEMYTF. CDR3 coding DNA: TGTGCCAGCAGTGACAGTAGCAGGGGGGAGATGTACACCTTC.

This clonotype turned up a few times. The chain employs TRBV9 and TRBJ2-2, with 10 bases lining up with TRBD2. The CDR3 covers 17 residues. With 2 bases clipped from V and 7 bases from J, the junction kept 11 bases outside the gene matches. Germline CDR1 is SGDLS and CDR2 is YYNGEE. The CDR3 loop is CASSVDLAGAAGGELFF. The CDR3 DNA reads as TGTGCCAGCAGCGTTGATCTAGCGGGGGCGGCCGGCGGGGAGCTGTTTTTT.

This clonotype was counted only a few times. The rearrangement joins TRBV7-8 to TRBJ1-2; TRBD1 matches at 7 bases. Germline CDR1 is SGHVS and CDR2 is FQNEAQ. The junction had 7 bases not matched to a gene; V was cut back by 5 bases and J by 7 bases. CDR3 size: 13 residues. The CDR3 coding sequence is TGTGCCAGCAGCCGTGACAGGGCTTCTGGCTACACCTTC. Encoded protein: CASSRDRASGYTF.

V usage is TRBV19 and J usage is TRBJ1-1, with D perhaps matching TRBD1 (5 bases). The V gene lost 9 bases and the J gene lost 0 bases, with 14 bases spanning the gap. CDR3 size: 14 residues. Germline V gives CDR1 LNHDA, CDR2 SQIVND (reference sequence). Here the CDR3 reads CASSPGRLNTEAFF. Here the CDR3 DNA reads TGTGCCAGCTCACCGGGACGGTTGAACACTGAAGCTTTCTTT. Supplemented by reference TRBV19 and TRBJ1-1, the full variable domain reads DGGITQSPKYLFRKEGQNVTLSCEQNLNHDAMYWYRQDPGQGLRLIYYSQIVNDFQKGDIAEGYSVSREKKESFPLTVTSAQKNPTAFYLCASSPGRLNTEAFFGQGTRLTVV.

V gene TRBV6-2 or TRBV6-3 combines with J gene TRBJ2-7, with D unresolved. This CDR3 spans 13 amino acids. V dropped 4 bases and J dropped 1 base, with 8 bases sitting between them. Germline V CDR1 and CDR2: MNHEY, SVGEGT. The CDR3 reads CASSFAASYEQYF. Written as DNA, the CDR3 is TGTGCCAGCAGTTTCGCGGCATCCTACGAGCAGTACTTC.

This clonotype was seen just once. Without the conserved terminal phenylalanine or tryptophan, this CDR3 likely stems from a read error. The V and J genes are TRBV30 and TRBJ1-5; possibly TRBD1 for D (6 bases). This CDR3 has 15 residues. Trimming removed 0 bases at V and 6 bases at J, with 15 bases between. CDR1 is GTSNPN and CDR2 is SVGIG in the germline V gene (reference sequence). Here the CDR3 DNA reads TGTGCCTGGAGTGTATTCGGGACATCGGGTCAGCCCCAGCATCTT. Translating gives CAWSVFGTSGQPQHL.

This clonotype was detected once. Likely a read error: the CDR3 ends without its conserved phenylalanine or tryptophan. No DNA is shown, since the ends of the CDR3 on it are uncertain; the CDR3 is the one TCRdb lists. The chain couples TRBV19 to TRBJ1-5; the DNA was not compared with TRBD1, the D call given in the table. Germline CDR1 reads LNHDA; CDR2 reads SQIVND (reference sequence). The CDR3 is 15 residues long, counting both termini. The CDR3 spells CASTGTDVGNQPQQL.

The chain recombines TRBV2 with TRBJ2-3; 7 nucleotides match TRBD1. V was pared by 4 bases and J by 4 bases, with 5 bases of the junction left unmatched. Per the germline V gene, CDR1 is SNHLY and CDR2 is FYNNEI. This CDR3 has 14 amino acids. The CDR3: CASSVNRGPDTQYF. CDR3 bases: TGTGCCAGCAGTGTTAACAGGGGTCCAGATACGCAGTATTTT.